Listed below are T cell receptor beta chains from one sample, sequenced in a study of vaccination and CD4 T cells after COVID-19. Each CDR3 protein gets one entry after TCRdb re-called the PCR reads with MiXCR. Found here are approximately 11,000 distinct CDR3 sequences, almost 40% of them singletons; the top ten hold 20% to 25%. Antigen specificity for these receptors is unknown. Specimen: CD4+ T cells from blood, cultured in vitro. The source of these receptors is a human donor in good health. Both conserved end residues are part of each CDR3.

V,J,length,CDR3
TRBV5-4,TRBJ2-2,16,CASARSGTAGTGELFF
TRBV20-1,TRBJ1-1,14,CSAKDRVVNTEAFF
TRBV7-2,TRBJ2-2,13,CASSLVRAGELFF
TRBV12-3/TRBV12-4,TRBJ1-2,13,CASSPTGSYGYTF
TRBV4-2,TRBJ1-1,15,CASSRRQGEGTEAFF
TRBV29-1,TRBJ1-2,14,CSVVVGQSLYGYTF
TRBV6-7,TRBJ1-6,13,CASKSTGYSPLHF
TRBV12-3/TRBV12-4,TRBJ1-2,13,CASLGPGDYGYTF
TRBV30,TRBJ2-1,11,CAWSARNEQFF
TRBV20-1,TRBJ1-2,12,CSARTQRGGYTF
TRBV7-2,TRBJ2-7,16,CASRGPRTLLNYEQYF
TRBV10-3,TRBJ2-1,12,CAIRDSNNEQFF
TRBV20-1,TRBJ2-1,16,CSARDPDRAAYNEQFF
TRBV11-3,TRBJ2-3,13,CASSFHSTDTQYF
TRBV10-3,TRBJ1-2,12,CAIETADYGYTF
TRBV7-2,TRBJ2-7,14,CASSLAGHTYEQYF
TRBV28,TRBJ1-3,14,CASSTGQRGNTIYF
TRBV6-1,TRBJ1-2,12,CASSLTGGGYTF
TRBV10-2,TRBJ2-5,13,CASRTGFQETQYF
TRBV7-3,TRBJ2-5,16,CASSLGLAGTRETQYF
TRBV6-1,TRBJ2-7,13,CASAQGGAYEQYF
TRBV24-1,TRBJ2-6,16,CATSDLGISGANVLTF
TRBV7-8,TRBJ2-7,14,CASSSGGWPREQYF
TRBV6-4,TRBJ2-3,16,CASSVLAGPSTDTQYF
TRBV20-1,TRBJ1-5,14,CSAVSRTDNQPQHF
TRBV28,TRBJ1-2,13,CASSFAGGEGYTF
TRBV10-3,TRBJ1-1,15,CAIRTGAGVNTEAFF
TRBV7-8,TRBJ2-7,14,CASSLSGTSGTQYF
TRBV6-1,TRBJ2-3,15,CASSDDRAHTDTQYF
TRBV30,TRBJ1-1,12,CAWTQGSTEAFF
TRBV6-2/TRBV6-3,TRBJ2-4,12,CASSGYQDIQYF
TRBV27,TRBJ2-5,13,CASSFLGGETQYF
TRBV27,TRBJ2-3,15,CASSDRGPDTDTQYF
TRBV7-6,TRBJ2-2,17,CAIGALAGVGYPGELFF
TRBV28,TRBJ1-5,15,CASSYSDRGGQPQHF
TRBV28,TRBJ1-5,14,CASSLGGPDQPQHF
TRBV19,TRBJ1-5,14,CASSVDSRGQPQHF
TRBV19,TRBJ1-2,13,CASSIVGGGGYTF
TRBV7-2,TRBJ2-2,15,CASSLDPTGTREKFF
TRBV6-1,TRBJ2-3,16,CASRGTGTRATDTQYF
TRBV30,TRBJ2-7,15,CAWEIGTGAPYEQYF
TRBV7-9,TRBJ2-5,13,CASSPPGGETQYF
TRBV7-9,TRBJ2-5,15,CASSLAPTAGETQYF
TRBV24-1,TRBJ2-7,16,CATSDRPGTGTYEQYF
TRBV28,TRBJ2-1,11,CASPGRNEQFF
TRBV7-9,TRBJ2-2,14,CASSFFGGTGELFF
TRBV28,TRBJ1-4,13,CASRDRANEKLFF
TRBV6-1,TRBJ2-7,16,CASRPQTSGSTYEQYF
TRBV28,TRBJ1-5,14,CASSRDSNNQPQHF
TRBV10-3,TRBJ1-2,15,CAISERDGANYGYTF
TRBV11-3,TRBJ2-3,13,CASSSSVTDTQYF
TRBV6-2/TRBV6-3,TRBJ2-7,15,CASSYSSGSTYEQYF
TRBV5-6,TRBJ1-2,13,CASSQKRYYGYTF
TRBV7-2,TRBJ1-1,14,CASSFDKMNTEAFF
TRBV7-2,TRBJ2-4,14,CASSLGAGLNIQYF
TRBV5-4,TRBJ2-3,15,CASSHQGRVTDTQYF
TRBV28,TRBJ2-5,19,CASRPYRTSGRFDQETQYF
TRBV19,TRBJ1-2,13,CASSIQGSYGYTF
TRBV10-1,TRBJ2-1,16,CASSPWTSGRANEQFF